This entry describes one TCR beta chain. These data belong to a study of CD8+ T cells in alopecia areata. Described treatment: oral pan-JAK inhibitor, 5-10 mg twice daily. Peripheral blood and lesional scalp punch biopsies were taken from alopecia areata patients. Extraction and reverse transcription of RNA yielded cDNA as the sequencing template. Assay: immunoSEQ multiplex PCR; the TCRdb copy retains only in-frame clones and omits some. The data show more than 150,000 clones, about half seen once. The CDR3 has 15 amino acids. V trimming: 4 bases; J trimming: 7 bases; junction bases outside the gene matches: 11. CDR1 and CDR2 from the germline V gene are SQVTM and ANQGSEA.

The chain recombines TRBV29-1 with TRBJ2-1; 9 positions match TRBD2. The receptor's source is a human donor with alopecia areata. This specimen was CD8+ T cells sorted from blood, taken around week 53, from a patient treated with tofacitinib. CDR3 sequence: CSVGPRAGGLNEQFF. The CDR3, as DNA: TGCAGCGTTGGCCCCAGGGCGGGGGGGTTAAATGAGCAGTTCTTC.